This T cell receptor (beta chain) was documented in a study of shared clonotypes between healthy human individuals. Study at large: Samples came from a couple of female and a few male donors aged 18 to 49. Three plates each covered CD4 naive and memory; CD8 naive two, CD8 memory one. Study results and caveats: The study found about 5% of naive CD4 clonotypes shared across a handful of donors. The small donor group covered limited genetic and exposure diversity.

Libraries were prepared by immunoSEQ multiplex PCR; TCRdb keeps only in-frame clonotypes and omits some of them. Among hundreds of thousands of clones listed, over 65% were seen once. About this clone: The antigen is unknown.

CDR1 and CDR2 (germline): SNHLY, FYNNEI. V dropped 4 bases and J dropped 4 bases, with 7 bases sitting between them. CDR3 length equals 12 residues. V usage is TRBV2 and J usage is TRBJ2-5; D perhaps matches TRBD1 (5 bases). Specimen: memory CD4+ T cells sorted from blood. Subset specified: CD45RA-negative fraction. This sequence was found in a woman in her twenties or thirties in good health. The CDR3 DNA is TGTGCCAGCAGTGGTACAGGAGAGACCCAGTACTTC. Translating gives CASSGTGETQYF.